The rows below give T cell receptor beta chains drawn from one sample of a study of T cell responses to AZD1222 COVID-19 vaccine. Libraries were prepared by immunoSEQ multiplex PCR; TCRdb keeps only in-frame clonotypes and omits some of them. The table includes over 110,000 clones, 92% detected once. Specimen: peripheral blood, collected 28 days after the second AZD1222 dose. Receptors were obtained from an adult who received the AZD1222 COVID-19 vaccine. Each CDR3 is given with its conserved first and last residue. The D gene is left open where the match is weak. Size is stated for part of the rows, as once, few or many counts, or as a class when the clone is expanded.

V gene	clone size	D gene	J gene	CDR3 protein	CDR3 DNA
TRBV7-2	NA	NA	TRBJ2-3	CASSLPSALGTDTQYF	TGTGCCAGCAGCCTCCCTAGCGCTCTAGGCACAGATACGCAGTATTTT
TRBV7-3	NA	NA	TRBJ2-3	CASSFSGSPDTQYF	TGTGCCAGCAGCTTCAGTGGCTCCCCGGATACGCAGTATTTT
TRBV7-9	NA	TRBD1	TRBJ2-1	CASKTSDRANEQFF	TGTGCCAGCAAGACCTCGGACAGGGCGAATGAGCAGTTCTTC
TRBV29-1	NA	NA	TRBJ1-1	CSVAGKGTEAFF	TGCAGCGTCGCTGGGAAGGGCACTGAAGCTTTCTTT
TRBV9	NA	NA	TRBJ2-2	CASSVEVSGELFF	TGTGCCAGCAGCGTAGAGGTCTCCGGGGAGCTGTTTTTT
TRBV6-5	NA	TRBD1	TRBJ1-2	CASSYEAGGASEGYTF	TGTGCCAGCAGTTACGAGGCAGGGGGCGCTTCAGAAGGCTACACCTTC
TRBV2	NA	NA	TRBJ1-1	CASTDSAGHTEAFF	TGTGCCAGCACAGATTCGGCAGGCCACACTGAAGCTTTCTTT
TRBV9	NA	TRBD2	TRBJ2-2	CASRDSGGEYTGELFF	TGTGCCAGCCGGGATAGCGGGGGGGAATACACCGGGGAGCTGTTTTTT
TRBV9	NA	TRBD1	TRBJ1-1	CASSVRDRENTEAFF	TGTGCCAGCAGCGTCCGGGACAGGGAGAACACTGAAGCTTTCTTT
TRBV12-3/TRBV12-4	NA	TRBD1	TRBJ2-2	CASRLTGAGELFF	TGTGCCAGCAGGCTGACAGGGGCCGGGGAGCTGTTTTTT
TRBV6-6	NA	TRBD1	TRBJ2-2	CASSLKGTGNTGELFF	TGTGCCAGCAGCTTAAAGGGGACAGGGAACACCGGGGAGCTGTTTTTT
TRBV7-2	NA	TRBD2	TRBJ2-7	CASSDERGGREQYF	TGTGCCAGCAGCGACGAGCGGGGAGGGCGCGAGCAGTACTTC
TRBV12-2	NA	NA	TRBJ1-1	CASHRAPGQGFPEAFF	TGTGCAAGTCACCGAGCGCCGGGACAGGGTTTTCCTGAAGCTTTCTTT
TRBV19	NA	NA	TRBJ1-2	CASSPSSGRRYGYTF	TGTGCCAGTAGTCCAAGTTCAGGACGGAGGTATGGCTACACCTTC
TRBV18	NA	NA	TRBJ1-1	CASSLQSGNTEAFF	TGTGCCAGCTCACTACAGTCTGGGAACACTGAAGCTTTCTTT
TRBV5-4	NA	TRBD1	TRBJ1-2	CASSTDRGENGYTF	TGTGCCAGCAGCACCGACAGGGGGGAAAATGGCTACACCTTC
TRBV7-2	NA	NA	TRBJ2-1	CASRLNPGTSLSSYNEQFF	TGTGCCAGCAGACTGAACCCTGGGACCTCCCTAAGCTCCTACAATGAGCAGTTCTTC
TRBV3-1/TRBV3-2	NA	NA	TRBJ1-5	CASSLAGVSNQPQHF	TGTGCCAGCAGCCTTGCAGGGGTTAGCAATCAGCCCCAGCATTTT
TRBV2	NA	TRBD1	TRBJ2-5	CASSLTGGETQYF	TGTGCCAGCAGCTTGACAGGGGGGGAGACCCAGTACTTC
TRBV28	NA	NA	TRBJ2-1	CVTSRIPYYNEQFF	TGTGTCACCAGCAGGATACCCTACTACAATGAGCAGTTCTTC
TRBV18	NA	NA	TRBJ1-1	CASSPGGLGTEAFF	TGTGCCAGCTCACCAGGGGGTCTGGGCACTGAAGCTTTCTTT
TRBV7-9	NA	NA	TRBJ2-1	CASSLQERDEQFF	TGTGCCAGCAGCTTACAGGAGCGGGATGAGCAGTTCTTC
TRBV28	few	TRBD1	TRBJ1-5	CASRPDRASNQPQHF	TGTGCCAGCAGGCCCGACAGGGCTAGCAATCAGCCCCAGCATTTT
TRBV27	NA	NA	TRBJ1-2	CASSLGGGNYGYTF	TGTGCCAGCAGTTTAGGTGGGGGGAACTATGGCTACACCTTC